This T cell receptor beta chain was recovered during a study of CD8+ T cells in alopecia areata (dated by TCRdb to 2016 to 2019). Background on the whole study: The treated patients took part in an open-label pilot trial in which moderate-to-severe alopecia areata was treated with oral tofacitinib at 5 to 10 mg twice daily. Biopsies were taken from tofacitinib-treated patients at baseline and again at 4 and 24 weeks into treatment, and several of those patients also had a later scalp biopsy. Patients stayed on tofacitinib for 6 to 18 months and then had 6 months of follow-up off drug so that delayed response and recurrence could be assessed. TCRbeta CDR3 regions were amplified by immunoSEQ multiplex PCR using 35 Vbeta forward and 13 Jbeta reverse primers. Scalp tissue and sorted CD4+ and CD8+ peripheral blood T cells from patchy and totalis/universalis alopecia areata patients and from healthy controls were covered by human TCRbeta sequencing. High-throughput TCRbeta sequencing was used to examine T cell clonal expansion in alopecia areata in both the C3H/HeJ mouse model and human patients. The SALT score, which quantifies the percentage of affected scalp surface area, was used to measure disease severity in treated patients. Clonality in the scalp was compared among normal scalp (n=4), patchy alopecia areata scalp (n=8), and alopecia totalis/universalis scalp (n=8). RNA was obtained with the PAXgene miRNA kit for fixed scalp, the miRNeasy kit for PBMCs, and the RNeasy kit for mouse skin.

This clone was seen only a few times. Its antigen is still unknown. Base qualities are not at hand, and no much larger clone is one base apart. Library creation used the immunoSEQ multiplex PCR assay. RNA was extracted from all samples and reverse transcribed into cDNA as template for TCR sequencing. SuperScript III was used for first-strand cDNA synthesis, primed with a 2:1 mix of oligo-dT and random hexamers. A synthetic immune receptor repertoire was used to measure amplification bias, and any remaining bias was corrected computationally. The authors' analysis ran thus. After raw reads were preprocessed to remove errors, the CDR3 was defined following IMGT conventions as running from the conserved cysteine to phenylalanine. Clonality was computed as 1 minus the Shannon entropy, with the entropy normalized by log2 of the number of productive unique TCRs. CD4 or CD8 identity of scalp clones was inferred by cross-referencing scalp TCRbeta sequences with sorted blood CD4 and CD8 repertoires. The immuneACCESS repertoire file appears here via TCRdb, limited to in-frame rearrangements. These files lack a portion of the clones; in checked studies, under half of the deficit traces to unresolved V genes, and the cause of the others is not known. That table furnishes V, J and clone size, whereas the DNA furnished D and trimming. Here the sample has roughly 140,000 clones; 82% occur a single time. The ten largest clonotypes hold around 25% of the sample.

The full study reports these points: Tofacitinib significantly lowered scalp clonality and the number of expanded CD8+ clones among the top 100 scalp clones. Shared TCR sequences between patients were less evident than in mice, which may be partly attributable to HLA diversity in the patient population. Because the treated cohort was small and included a single nonresponder, larger studies are needed to assess links between baseline CD8+ expansion and response. Compared with normal scalp, lesional scalp had higher clonality and more expanded CD8+ clones, particularly in alopecia totalis/universalis, a pattern that suggests antigenic drive. Scalp TCR repertoire analysis is complicated because resident alphabeta T cells in normal human skin are also sequenced, whereas mouse skin is dominated by gammadelta T cells. During tofacitinib treatment, many expanded lesional clones stuck around in both scalp and blood, and this persistence may partly explain why relapse happens after treatment is stopped.

What the time point label conveys for this sample: 4 weeks on oral tofacitinib. The sample's treatment or condition label, in plain terms: oral pan-JAK inhibitor, 5-10 mg twice daily. Peripheral blood and lesional scalp punch biopsies were obtained from patients with alopecia areata. PBMCs were isolated by density centrifugation and stained for CD3, CD4 and CD8, after which CD4+ and CD8+ T cells were sorted on a FACSAria. The sequence came from a human donor with alopecia areata. Sequencing used CD8+ T cells sorted from blood, obtained at week 4, from a patient treated with tofacitinib.

The DNA reads TGTGCCAGCTCACCAAGGGTCAGGGACACTGAAGCTTTCTTT. It translates as CASSPRVRDTEAFF. Recombination linked TRBV18 to TRBJ1-1; D gene: possibly TRBD1, on 5 matching bases. From the cysteine up to the phenylalanine, the CDR3 has a length of 14 residues. Only the CDR3 DNA stays, 42 bases, in frame from base 1. The V and J ends are trimmed by 2 bases and 3 bases, leaving 10 bases between them. CDR1 and CDR2, per the germline V gene, are KGHSH and LQKENI.